Shown below are 24 T cell receptor beta chains from a single sample sequenced in a study of T-cell memory formation after mild COVID-19. Via MiXCR, TCRdb re-called the 5' RACE reads, giving one row per CDR3 protein. The table shows fewer than 450,000 distinct CDR3 sequences, with around 21% occurring only once. Specimen: PBMCs or a T cell subset sorted from them (not recorded which). Receptors were obtained from an adult woman who had mild COVID-19 (a few samples of this study predate the infection). Cell type and time point are not known.

The rearrangement joins TRBV20-1 to TRBJ2-1; 9 positions agree with TRBD2. V shed 0 bases and J 0 bases; nucleotides not matched to a gene: 12. The CDR3 is made up of 19 amino acids. The germline V gene has CDR1 DFQATT and CDR2 SNEGSKA (reference sequence). The CDR3 spells CSARDSLAGSISSYNEQFF. In nucleotides, the CDR3 is TGCAGTGCTAGAGATAGCCTAGCGGGGTCGATTAGCTCCTACAATGAGCAGTTCTTC.

This clonotype was picked up a small number of times. This rearrangement joins TRBV7-2 to TRBJ2-3, with 7 bases matching TRBD2. Per germline, CDR1 SGHTA and CDR2 FQGNSA. The CDR3 sequence is 15 residues long. V shed 1 base and J 6 bases; nucleotides not matched to a gene: 7. CDR3 in amino acids: CASSLEWSSGDTQYF. In DNA, the CDR3 is TGTGCCAGCAGCTTAGAGTGGTCTAGCGGCGATACGCAGTATTTT. Together with reference TRBV7-2 and TRBJ2-3, the CDR3 gives the full variable domain: GAGVSQSPSNKVTEKGKDVELRCDPISGHTALYWYRQSLGQGLEFLIYFQGNSAPDKSGLPSDRFSAERTGGSVSTLTIQRTQQEDSAVYLCASSLEWSSGDTQYFGPGTRLTVL.

V is TRBV18 and J is TRBJ1-3; unclear D gene. Per the germline V gene, CDR1 is KGHSH and CDR2 is LQKENI. Trimming shortened V by 1 base and J by 3 bases, and 7 bases separated the two germline ends. This CDR3 spans 14 amino acids. CDR3 protein: CASSPQEGGNTIYF. The CDR3 DNA is TGTGCCAGCTCACCACAAGAGGGTGGAAACACCATATATTTT.

This clonotype appeared many times. The chain employs TRBV7-2 and TRBJ2-7; weak D call: TRBD2 (6 bases). The ends were cut back, 4 bases at V and 4 bases at J, with 20 bases in the middle. The CDR3 is 16 residues long. Germline CDR1 SGHTA, CDR2 FQGNSA. In DNA form, the CDR3 reads TGTGCCAGCAGCTCACGGGGGATTGTTACCGGGTACGAGCAGTACTTC. Translated: CASSSRGIVTGYEQYF.

V gene TRBV5-4 combines with J gene TRBJ2-7; the match to TRBD1 covers 9 bases. This CDR3 comprises 15 residues. Germline lookup yields CDR1 SGHNT and CDR2 YYREEE (reference sequence). Unmatched junction bases numbered 6, after V lost 2 bases and J lost 3 bases. The CDR3 region is CASSFKGQGNYEQYF. For the CDR3, the DNA is TGTGCCAGCAGCTTCAAGGGACAGGGAAACTACGAGCAGTACTTC.

The chain joins TRBV20-1 to TRBJ2-3, with D uncertain. The V end lost 2 bases, the J end lost 0 bases, and 9 bases lay between the germline ends. Germline CDR1 DFQATT, CDR2 SNEGSKA (reference sequence). The CDR3 contains 14 residues. The CDR3 protein is CSARPQLSTDTQYF. The CDR3 DNA follows: TGCAGTGCTAGACCACAGCTTAGCACAGATACGCAGTATTTT.

The rearrangement links TRBV2 to TRBJ2-3, with 10 bases aligning to TRBD1. V lost 3 bases, J lost 1 base, and 4 bases stayed unmatched. Looked up from germline, CDR1 is SNHLY and CDR2 is FYNNEI. The CDR3 runs 16 residues. The CDR3 protein is CASSDLDRGGTDTQYF. The CDR3 nucleotides are TGTGCCAGCAGTGATCTGGACAGGGGGGGCACAGATACGCAGTATTTT.

The J gene is TRBJ2-7, the V gene TRBV27; 8 bases are shared with TRBD1. Germline CDR1 reads MNHEY; CDR2 reads SMNVEV (reference sequence). The J segment lost 3 bases and the V segment lost 9 bases, leaving 16 bases of the junction unmatched. This CDR3 region has 16 residues. For the CDR3, the DNA is TGTGCCAGTAAAGGGCTCCTCCGGGACAGGCACTACGAGCAGTACTTC. Amino acids: CASKGLLRDRHYEQYF.

The CDR3 reads CASTKGQLLSDSTDTQYF. CDR3 DNA: TGTGCCAGCACTAAAGGGCAGCTACTGTCGGATAGCACAGATACGCAGTATTTT. V gene TRBV6-6 combines with J gene TRBJ2-3, with unresolved D. The V gene lost 7 bases and the J gene lost 0 bases, with 23 bases spanning the gap. From germline, CDR1 is MNHNY and CDR2 SVGAGI (reference sequence). The CDR3 consists of 18 residues.

This clonotype was seen a few times. The chain couples TRBV4-2 to TRBJ2-7, with D perhaps matching TRBD1 (6 bases). The CDR3 sequence is 16 residues long. CDR1 is LGHNA and CDR2 is YNFKEQ in the germline V gene. V was trimmed by 4 bases and J by 3 bases, leaving 19 bases between them. DNA of the CDR3: TGTGCCAGCAGCCTTCGACAGGCCCCGATTCTCTACGAGCAGTACTTC. It is translated as CASSLRQAPILYEQYF.

This clonotype came up a few times. The genes are TRBV27 and TRBJ2-3, with 9 bases matching TRBD2. Germline assignment: CDR1 MNHEY and CDR2 SMNVEV (reference sequence). This CDR3 is built from 15 residues. V gave up 8 bases and J gave up 0 bases; unmatched junction bases: 6. CDR3 DNA: TGTGCCAGCGGCCAGCGGGGGGTTAGCACAGATACGCAGTATTTT. Translating gives CASGQRGVSTDTQYF.

The rearrangement links TRBV5-5 to TRBJ2-1; 9 nucleotides align to TRBD1. The CDR3 is made up of 16 amino acids. The V and J ends lost 5 bases and 5 bases, in that order; junction bases with no gene match: 11. Germline CDR1 reads SGHKS; CDR2 reads YYEKEE (reference sequence). CDR3 protein: CASRHPGQGRDNEQFF. The CDR3 DNA sequence: TGTGCCAGCAGGCACCCGGGACAGGGCCGAGACAATGAGCAGTTCTTC.

The rearrangement joins TRBV6-2 or TRBV6-3 to TRBJ2-1; 10 bases line up with TRBD2. The CDR3 has 15 residues. Germline V gene lookup returns CDR1 MNHEY and CDR2 SVGEGT. V lost 6 bases to trimming and J lost 9 bases; unmatched junction nucleotides: 11. The CDR3 region is CASRLAGTSLREQFF. In DNA form, the CDR3 reads TGTGCCAGCAGACTAGCGGGAACATCCCTCCGTGAGCAGTTCTTC.

This chain links TRBV6-6 with TRBJ2-1; no reliable D call. The CDR3 covers 13 residues. From germline, CDR1 is MNHNY and CDR2 SVGAGI (reference sequence). Trimming took off 6 bases at V and 2 bases at J, with 8 bases between the two ends. The CDR3 loop is CASRSRAYNEQFF. CDR3 sequence (DNA): TGTGCCAGCAGATCACGTGCCTACAATGAGCAGTTCTTC.

This clonotype appeared once. The genes are TRBV11-3 and TRBJ1-3, with unresolved D. The germline V gene encodes CDR1 SGHNT and CDR2 YENEEA. The V end was cut by 0 bases, the J end by 0 bases, with 15 bases between. The CDR3 is 18 amino acids. CDR3 DNA: TGTGCCAGCAGCTTAGAGTTTCTGGCGGTCAACTCTGGAAACACCATATATTTT. Translated, it gives CASSLEFLAVNSGNTIYF. Variable domain in full (rest from reference TRBV11-3 and TRBJ1-3): EAGVVQSPRYKIIEKKQPVAFWCNPISGHNTLYWYLQNLGQGPELLIRYENEEAVDDSQLPKDRFSAERLKGVDSTLKIQPAELGDSAVYLCASSLEFLAVNSGNTIYFGEGSWLTVV.

As DNA, the CDR3 is TGTGCCAGCAGACAAGCCCAGGGGGCGCGGCTGTACTTC. Its protein product is CASRQAQGARLYF. The J gene is TRBJ2-7, the V gene TRBV27; the match to TRBD1 covers 8 bases. V was pared by 6 bases and J by 12 bases, with 13 bases of the junction left unmatched. CDR1 MNHEY and CDR2 SMNVEV come from the germline V gene (reference sequence). This CDR3 has 13 amino acids.

This clonotype occurred a few times. V usage is TRBV30 and J usage is TRBJ2-1; D not resolved. The CDR3 has 13 amino acids. Trimming pared 2 bases from V and 6 bases from J, leaving 11 bases between. Germline V gives CDR1 GTSNPN, CDR2 SVGIG (reference sequence). The DNA for the CDR3 is TGTGCCTGGAGTCACCAGGCCCCCAATGAGCAGTTCTTC. Residues: CAWSHQAPNEQFF.

The J gene is TRBJ2-5, the V gene TRBV24-1; D not resolved. The germline gives CDR1 KGHDR, CDR2 SFDVKD. Deletions cut 7 bases from V and 4 bases from J, with 9 bases between. The CDR3 runs to 12 residues. The DNA for the CDR3 is TGTGCCACCAGGATACGCGCAGAGACCCAGTACTTC. Translation gives CATRIRAETQYF.

The V call is TRBV13, the J call TRBJ1-1; tentative D call: TRBD1 (5 bases). The germline V and J ends were trimmed by 5 bases and 2 bases, with 18 bases remaining between them. Germline V gene sequence: CDR1 PRHDT, CDR2 FYEKMQ (reference sequence). The CDR3 is made up of 16 amino acids. CDR3 sequence reads: CASSVGGWSTNTEAFF. The CDR3, as DNA: TGTGCCAGCAGCGTTGGGGGGTGGTCCACTAACACTGAAGCTTTCTTT.

The rearrangement uses TRBV19 and TRBJ1-5, with D hard to call. CDR3 length: 15 amino acids. Trimming cost V 1 base and J 0 bases, with 7 bases left between them. Germline-derived CDR1 and CDR2 are LNHDA and SQIVND (reference sequence). DNA of the CDR3: TGTGCCAGTAGTATAGCCGCGTATAGCAATCAGCCCCAGCATTTT. Protein sequence: CASSIAAYSNQPQHF.

This clonotype appeared a few times. CDR3 sequence: CASSLALAPNTEAFF. For the CDR3, the DNA is TGTGCCAGCAGCTTAGCGCTTGCACCGAACACTGAAGCTTTCTTT. The chain recombines TRBV7-9 with TRBJ1-1; D unclear. Trimming took 0 bases from V and 1 from J, leaving 9 bases between them. The CDR3 spans 15 residues. Looked up from germline, CDR1 is SEHNR and CDR2 is FQNEAQ (reference sequence).

V is TRBV6-5 and J is TRBJ2-3; 14 bases line up with TRBD2. This CDR3 is 19 amino acids long. Unmatched junction bases numbered 8, after V lost 0 bases and J lost 3 bases. Germline V gives CDR1 MNHEY, CDR2 SVGAGI. The CDR3 bases are TGTGCCAGCAGTTACTCCCGGACTAGCGGGAGGATGGGGACAGATACGCAGTATTTT. It codes for CASSYSRTSGRMGTDTQYF.

This clonotype came up many times. The J gene is TRBJ2-7, the V gene TRBV4-3, with 9 bases matching TRBD1. After removal of 2 bases from V and 5 bases from J, the junction contained 13 bases not matched to a gene. The CDR3 has 17 residues. Germline values: CDR1 LGHNA, CDR2 YSLEER. CDR3 nucleotide sequence: TGCGCCAGCAGCCAAATCAAACAGGGGGCGCGGGTCCACGAGCAGTACTTC. Amino acid sequence: CASSQIKQGARVHEQYF.

This clonotype showed up many times. The J gene is TRBJ2-4, the V gene TRBV7-2; D is uncertain. The CDR3 spans 12 residues. V shed 6 bases and J shed 10 bases, with 13 bases lying between them. Germline V lookup: CDR1 SGHTA, CDR2 FQGNSA. CDR3 DNA sequence: TGTGCCAGCAGGGACCCGGTTGATATTCAGTACTTC. Its protein is CASRDPVDIQYF.